This T cell receptor beta chain was recovered during a study of technical replicates of blood from a few donors. Germline V gene lookup returns CDR1 SNHLY and CDR2 FYNNEI. V was pared by 8 bases and J by 3 bases, with 15 bases between. The CDR3 sequence is 14 residues long. Sequencing was performed with immunoSEQ multiplex PCR; in TCRdb, only in-frame clones are kept and a portion is missing. This table holds 95,000 to 100,000 clones, nearly 96% found once. J is TRBJ2-3 and V is TRBV2; tentatively, D is TRBD1 (5 bases). This TCR derives from a human donor in good health. The sequencing sample was made of T cells isolated from PBMCs. As DNA, the CDR3 is TGTGCCAGCGGGGCAGCGCAAGGGACAGATACGCAGTATTTT. Translating it yields CASGAAQGTDTQYF.